These 3 T cell receptor beta chains share one sample of origin, sequenced in a study of T cell responses to AZD1222 COVID-19 vaccine. The data were produced by immunoSEQ multiplex PCR, yet TCRdb's version contains in-frame clones alone and is incomplete. The sample yields about 150,000 clones, nearly 90% seen once. The sequences come from peripheral blood, collected on day 0 of AZD1222 vaccination. These receptors all come from an adult in good health.

The chain carries TRBV27 and TRBJ1-5; D unresolved. CDR3 length: 15 residues. Germline-derived CDR1 and CDR2 are MNHEY and SMNVEV (reference sequence). Between the trimmed V and J ends, which lost 6 bases and 3 bases, there was a span of 15 bases. The CDR3 loop reads CASSRRRATNQPQHF. CDR3 nucleotide sequence: TGTGCCAGCAGCCGGCGACGGGCCACCAATCAGCCCCAGCATTTT.

This chain joins TRBV28 and TRBJ2-7; D may be TRBD2 (5 bases). The V end lost 4 bases, the J end lost 0 bases, and 10 bases lay between the germline ends. The CDR3 runs 14 residues. Germline V gene sequence: CDR1 MDHEN, CDR2 SYDVKM. CDR3 residues: CASSSPGISYEQYF. In nucleotides, the CDR3 is TGTGCCAGCAGTTCTCCGGGAATCTCCTACGAGCAGTACTTC.

The rearrangement uses TRBV14 and TRBJ1-2; 9 positions match TRBD1. The CDR3 sequence is 17 residues long. The ends lost 2 bases at V and 2 bases at J; junction bases unmatched: 9. Germline CDR1 SGHDN, CDR2 FVKESK. In nucleotides, the CDR3 is TGTGCCAGCAGCCAATTCGAAGGGACAGGGAGGAACTATGGCTACACCTTC. Amino acids: CASSQFEGTGRNYGYTF.